A selection of T cell receptor beta chains follows, all from one sample in a study of regulatory T cells in long-lasting Graves disease. TCRdb processed the multiplex PCR reads anew with MiXCR; each CDR3 protein has one entry. The sample yields about 440,000 distinct CDR3 sequences, just under 15% seen once. The same sample was also studied in work on T cells in Graves' hyperthyroidism and ophthalmopathy.

Sequenced material: peripheral blood mononuclear cells (PBMCs), taken at new diagnosis, from a patient treated with antithyroid drugs. The receptor set was obtained from a woman aged 25 to 39 with Graves disease. The CDR3 runs from the conserved cysteine through the conserved F or W. A D gene is named only where the DNA matches it firmly. Where a row states a size, it is once, few, many or the class of an expanded clone; other rows omit it.

clone_size	v_call	d_call	j_call	cdr3_aa	cdr3_nt
many	TRBV30	TRBD2	TRBJ2-3	CAWSVLAGGPDTQYF	TGTGCCTGGAGTGTTTTAGCGGGAGGCCCAGATACGCAGTATTTT
.	TRBV6-9	.	TRBJ2-1	CASSYRSSVNEQFF	TGTGCCAGCAGTTATCGTTCTTCCGTAAATGAGCAGTTCTTC
many	TRBV3-1	.	TRBJ1-2	CASSQASPSRGYTF	TGTGCCAGCAGCCAAGCATCTCCCTCGAGAGGCTACACCTTC
many	TRBV7-6	.	TRBJ2-2	CASSLAGPQTGELFF	TGTGCCAGCAGCTTGGCAGGGCCTCAGACCGGGGAGCTGTTTTTT
.	TRBV20-1	.	TRBJ2-1	CSARKVVGGEQFF	TGCAGTGCTAGAAAAGTCGTGGGAGGTGAGCAGTTCTTC
.	TRBV6-2/TRBV6-3	TRBD2	TRBJ2-3	CASSTSGTTTDTQYF	TGTGCCAGCAGCACTAGCGGGACCACCACAGATACGCAGTATTTT
many	TRBV6-1	.	TRBJ1-5	CASTGVQGGSNQPQHF	TGTGCCAGCACGGGGGTCCAGGGAGGAAGCAATCAGCCCCAGCATTTT
many	TRBV29-1	.	TRBJ1-5	CSVERGQGQPQHF	TGCAGCGTTGAGAGAGGGCAGGGTCAGCCCCAGCATTTT
many	TRBV7-3	TRBD1	TRBJ2-1	CASSPGQGKRDEQFF	TGTGCCAGCAGCCCAGGACAGGGGAAGCGGGATGAGCAGTTCTTC
few	TRBV30	.	TRBJ1-5	CAGNRAGQPQHF	TGTGCCGGTAACAGGGCAGGTCAGCCCCAGCATTTT
.	TRBV19	.	TRBJ2-2	CASSLYRAKGYTGELFF	TGTGCCAGTAGTCTTTACAGGGCAAAGGGATACACCGGGGAGCTGTTTTTT
many	TRBV6-1	TRBD2	TRBJ2-1	CASNPLAGAPQGNEQFF	TGTGCCAGCAACCCACTAGCGGGAGCCCCTCAGGGCAATGAGCAGTTCTTC
few	TRBV27	.	TRBJ1-1	CASSFVGLNTEAFF	TGTGCCAGCAGTTTCGTAGGGTTGAACACTGAAGCTTTCTTT